The source of this T cell receptor beta chain is a study of CD8 T cells in ankylosing spondylitis. Findings of the study overall: Some motif variants were previously reported in reactive arthritis synovial fluid and blood. In peripheral blood, disease-linked CD8+ clones occurred at relatively low frequencies. For ankylosing spondylitis blood, a TCR beta motif of several highly homologous variants appeared characteristic.

This clonotype was seen at least ten times. The antigen is not known. CDR3 length equals 19 residues. Germline CDR1 reads MGHRA; CDR2 reads YSYEKL. With V trimmed by 4 bases and J by 0 bases, 7 bases remained unmatched. For TCR beta, libraries came from quantitative 5'-RACE with molecular barcodes. TCRdb re-derived calls from the 5' RACE reads in MiXCR, one entry per CDR3 protein. Here the sample spans about 500,000 distinct CDR3 sequences, about 5% being singletons. The sample taken for sequencing was blood, either unsorted or a sorted T cell fraction (not recorded which). The V and J genes are TRBV4-1 and TRBJ2-1; 15 bases match TRBD2. The sequence came from a male donor with ankylosing spondylitis. The CDR3 reads CASSPGVGLAGGSYNEQFF. CDR3 DNA: TGCGCCAGCAGCCCGGGAGTGGGACTAGCGGGAGGCTCCTACAATGAGCAGTTCTTC.